This T cell receptor (beta chain) was sequenced for a study of blood T cell repertoires in COVID-19. Overall study: Some COVID-19 samples were acute and others convalescent; all came from the United States, Italy and Spain. Nucleic acid was either cDNA or gDNA, and it came from T cells, B-cell-depleted T cells, or PBMCs.

Sequencing was performed with immunoSEQ multiplex PCR; in TCRdb, only in-frame clones are kept and a portion is missing. The profile shows 130,000 to 150,000 clones, over 75% of them singletons. V lost 4 bases and J lost 2, with 3 bases in between. There are 11 residues in the CDR3. Per germline, CDR1 SGHRS and CDR2 YFSETQ. This chain joins TRBV5-1 and TRBJ2-5; no reliable D call. The sequenced material came from peripheral blood. The TCR originated in a man aged 70-80 years with acute or convalescent COVID-19. Here the CDR3 reads CASSTQETQYF. CDR3 in DNA: TGCGCCAGCAGCACACAAGAGACCCAGTACTTC.